This record covers a single T cell receptor beta chain. The data stem from a study of T cell changes during pregnancy in multiple sclerosis. The CDR3 totals 16 residues. Assay used: immunoSEQ multiplex PCR; TCRdb lists only in-frame clones, some missing. The sample includes some 60,000 clones, 92% of them seen just once. This specimen was peripheral blood, taken in the first trimester of pregnancy. The TCR sequence derives from a female donor with multiple sclerosis, enrolled in a pregnancy study. The chain couples TRBV1 to TRBJ2-1; TRBD1 is taken as the D call from the table, unchecked against the DNA. TRBV1 is noted as a pseudogene. The CDR3 reads CTSSQVGDISYNEQFF. The CDR3 DNA reads TGCACCAGCAGCCAAGTCGGGGACATCTCCTACAATGAGCAGTTCTTC.